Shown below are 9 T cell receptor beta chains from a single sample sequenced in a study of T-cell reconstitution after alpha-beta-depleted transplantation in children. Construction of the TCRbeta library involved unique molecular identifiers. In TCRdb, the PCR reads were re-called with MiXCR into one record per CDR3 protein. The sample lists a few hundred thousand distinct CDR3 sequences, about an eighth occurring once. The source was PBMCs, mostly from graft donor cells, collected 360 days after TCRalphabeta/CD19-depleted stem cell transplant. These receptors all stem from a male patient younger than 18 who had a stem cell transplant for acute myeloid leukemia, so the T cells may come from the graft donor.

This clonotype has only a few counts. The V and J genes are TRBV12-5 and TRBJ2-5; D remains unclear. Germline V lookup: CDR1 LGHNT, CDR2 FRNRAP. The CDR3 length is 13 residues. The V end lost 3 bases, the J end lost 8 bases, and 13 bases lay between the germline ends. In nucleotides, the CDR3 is TGTGCTAGTGGTTTCCGGCCCCAAGGAACCCAGTACTTC. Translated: CASGFRPQGTQYF.

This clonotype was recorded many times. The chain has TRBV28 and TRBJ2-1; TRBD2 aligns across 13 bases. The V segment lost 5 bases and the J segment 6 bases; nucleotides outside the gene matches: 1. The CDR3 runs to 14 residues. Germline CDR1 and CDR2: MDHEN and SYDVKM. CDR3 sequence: CASSGTSGINEQFF. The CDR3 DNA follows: TGTGCCAGCAGTGGGACTAGCGGGATCAATGAGCAGTTCTTC.

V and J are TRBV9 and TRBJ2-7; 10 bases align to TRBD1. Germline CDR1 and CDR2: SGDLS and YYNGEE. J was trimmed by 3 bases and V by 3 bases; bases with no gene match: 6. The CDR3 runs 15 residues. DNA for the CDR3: TGTGCCAGCAGCGCCGGGACAGGGGTCATCTACGAGCAGTACTTC. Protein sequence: CASSAGTGVIYEQYF.

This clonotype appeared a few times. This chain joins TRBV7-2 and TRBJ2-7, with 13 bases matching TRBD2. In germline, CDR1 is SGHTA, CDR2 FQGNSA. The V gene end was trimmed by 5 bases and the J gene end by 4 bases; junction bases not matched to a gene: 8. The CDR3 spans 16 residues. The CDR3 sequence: CASSPAGLAGVYEQYF. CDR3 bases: TGTGCCAGCAGCCCCGCCGGACTAGCGGGAGTGTACGAGCAGTACTTC.

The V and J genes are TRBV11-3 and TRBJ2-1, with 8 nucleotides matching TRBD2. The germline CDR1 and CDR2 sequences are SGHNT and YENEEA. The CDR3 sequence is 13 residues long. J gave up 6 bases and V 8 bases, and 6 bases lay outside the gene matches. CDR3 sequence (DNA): TGTGCCAGCCAAAACGGGAGGGCCAATGAGCAGTTCTTC. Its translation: CASQNGRANEQFF. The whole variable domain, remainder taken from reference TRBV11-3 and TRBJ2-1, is EAGVVQSPRYKIIEKKQPVAFWCNPISGHNTLYWYLQNLGQGPELLIRYENEEAVDDSQLPKDRFSAERLKGVDSTLKIQPAELGDSAVYLCASQNGRANEQFFGPGTRLTVL.

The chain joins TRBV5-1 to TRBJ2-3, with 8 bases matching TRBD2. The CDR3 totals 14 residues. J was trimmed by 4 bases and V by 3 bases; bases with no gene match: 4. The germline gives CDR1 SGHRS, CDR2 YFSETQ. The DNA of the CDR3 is TGCGCCAGCAGCTCCGGGACTAGTGCAGATACGCAGTATTTT. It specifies CASSSGTSADTQYF.

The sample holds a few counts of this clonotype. CDR3 bases: TGTGCCAGCAGTCCCGGGACAGGGGAAACCTACGAGCAGTACTTC. This codes for CASSPGTGETYEQYF. The chain recombines TRBV12-3 or TRBV12-4 with TRBJ2-7, with 10 nucleotides matching TRBD1. J gave up 2 bases and V 5 bases, and 6 bases lay outside the gene matches. The length of the CDR3 is 15 residues.

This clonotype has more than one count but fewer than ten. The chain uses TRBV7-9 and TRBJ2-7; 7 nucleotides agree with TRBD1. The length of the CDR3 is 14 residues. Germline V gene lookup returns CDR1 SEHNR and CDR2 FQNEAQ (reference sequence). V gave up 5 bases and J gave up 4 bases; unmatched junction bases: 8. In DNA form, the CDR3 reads TGTGCCAGCAGCCTAACAAGACAGGGATACGAGCAGTACTTC. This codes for CASSLTRQGYEQYF. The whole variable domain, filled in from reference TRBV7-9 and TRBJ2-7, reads DTGVSQNPRHKITKRGQNVTFRCDPISEHNRLYWYRQTLGQGPEFLTYFQNEAQLEKSRLLSDRFSAERPKGSFSTLEIQRTEQGDSAMYLCASSLTRQGYEQYFGPGTRLTVT.

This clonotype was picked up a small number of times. The CDR3, as DNA: TGTGCCATCAGTGCGGGGCGGGTCTTGGGCACAGATACGCAGTATTTT. This codes for CAISAGRVLGTDTQYF. The rearrangement links TRBV10-3 to TRBJ2-3, with D possibly called TRBD1 or TRBD2 (5 bases each). V gave up 4 bases and J gave up 1 base, with 15 bases separating them. The CDR3 runs to 16 residues. Looked up from germline, CDR1 is ENHRY and CDR2 is SYGVKD.